The clone carrying this T cell receptor (beta chain) was observed a few times. Its antigen is still unknown. The source of the sample is a study of cytomegalovirus exposure and HLA in healthy donors. The CDR3 sequence is 12 residues long. The V gene lost 6 bases and the J gene lost 5 bases, with 11 bases spanning the gap. Germline values: CDR1 KGHSH, CDR2 LQKENI. Study-wide points: Later analysis suggested links between common viral pathogens and several top significant clusters. Being indistinguishable, some V segments were excluded, TRBV6-2 and TRBV6-3 among them. Being productive about 90% or about 30% of the time was typical of most TCR beta V segments in an earlier analysis. An analysis that came later showed most CMV-associated TCR beta chains appearing HLA-restricted.

The PCR was carried out with 60 Vbeta primers and 13 Jbeta primers. Produced via immunoSEQ multiplex PCR; TCRdb's table is partial and in-frame only. The sample yields fewer than 95,000 clones, roughly 80% seen once. This TCR was sampled from a man aged 40-50 years in good health and CMV-seronegative. Material: PBMCs. The J gene is TRBJ2-7, the V gene TRBV18; no clear D. The CDR3 coding sequence is TGTGCCAGCTCGATAGCTTACCACGAGCAGTACTTC. Protein sequence: CASSIAYHEQYF.